A single sample gave rise to the 3 T cell receptor beta chains below, sequenced in a study of blood T cells in healthy people across ages. Alongside a J-beta primer mix, a sample-barcoded 5' primer served in a second PCR lasting roughly 7 to 11 cycles. From the 5' RACE reads, TCRdb called clonotypes with MiXCR, one entry per CDR3 protein. The sample has more than 600,000 distinct CDR3 sequences; around 25% are singletons. The data also belong to a second study, concerning T cells of mothers and their children.

Sample: blood. These receptors came from a boy aged 5-17 years in good health.

This chain connects TRBV4-3 to TRBJ2-1, with 7 bases identical to TRBD2. Trimming cost V 3 bases and J 4 bases; bases outside gene matches: 9. The CDR3 extends over 16 amino acids. CDR1 is LGHNA and CDR2 is YSLEER in the germline V gene. This CDR3 is CASSHTMGTIYNEQFF. CDR3 DNA sequence: TGCGCCAGCAGCCATACTATGGGGACTATTTACAATGAGCAGTTCTTC.

This rearrangement joins TRBV7-2 to TRBJ1-3, with 8 bases lining up with TRBD1. This CDR3 region has 14 residues. Germline trimming cut 8 bases from V and 0 bases from J; bases unmatched to any gene: 3. Germline CDR1 SGHTA, CDR2 FQGNSA. CDR3 residues: CASAGGFSGNTIYF. CDR3 sequence (DNA): TGTGCCAGCGCAGGGGGCTTCTCTGGAAACACCATATATTTT.

CDR3 DNA: TGCGCCAGCAGCCAAGTTGGAGCGGGAGCCCTTGAGCAGTTCTTC. Protein: CASSQVGAGALEQFF. The rearrangement joins TRBV4-1 to TRBJ2-1, with TRBD2 matching 8 bases. The CDR3 extends over 15 amino acids. V lost 1 base, J lost 9 bases, and 8 bases stayed unmatched. In germline, CDR1 is MGHRA, CDR2 YSYEKL.